The 29 T cell receptor beta chains below were found in one sample sequenced in a study of OX40 agonist ivuxolimab in advanced cancers. Assay used: immunoSEQ multiplex PCR; TCRdb lists only in-frame clones, some missing. The table records some 59,000 clones, approximately 90% of them present only once. The specimen was CD4+ or CD8+ T cells sorted from blood, collected in a trial of the OX40 agonist ivuxolimab. These receptor sequences come from an adult with an advanced solid tumor such as melanoma, head and neck, liver or kidney cancer.

The V gene is TRBV2, the J gene TRBJ1-2; 8 bases are shared with TRBD1. With V trimmed by 2 bases and J by 6 bases, 5 bases remained unmatched. Germline-derived CDR1 and CDR2 are SNHLY and FYNNEI. CDR3 length: 14 residues. CDR3 sequence (DNA): TGTGCCAGCAGTGAAACAGGGGGGGCGAATGGCTACACCTTC. Protein sequence: CASSETGGANGYTF.

This chain joins TRBV4-3 and TRBJ2-1, with no clear D. V was cut by 0 bases and J by 2 bases, with 8 bases left in between. This CDR3 contains 15 residues. Germline V gene data show CDR1 as LGHNA and CDR2 as YSLEER. CDR3 sequence: CASSQDIGPYNEQFF. CDR3 coding DNA: TGCGCCAGCAGCCAAGATATCGGCCCCTACAATGAGCAGTTCTTC.

This rearrangement joins TRBV30 to TRBJ1-1; TRBD1 aligns across 7 bases. J was trimmed by 1 base and V by 0 bases; bases with no gene match: 2. From germline, CDR1 is GTSNPN and CDR2 SVGIG (reference sequence). The CDR3 runs to 14 residues. The DNA of the CDR3 is TGTGCCTGGAGTGTAGGACAGGCGAACACTGAAGCTTTCTTT. This encodes CAWSVGQANTEAFF. The full variable domain, its missing parts supplied by reference TRBV30 and TRBJ1-1, is SQTIHQWPATLVQPVGSPLSLECTVEGTSNPNLYWYRQAAGRGLQLLFYSVGIGQISSEVPQNLSASRPQDRQFILSSKKLLLSDSGFYLCAWSVGQANTEAFFGQGTRLTVV.

The CDR3 sequence: CASSGTANTEAFF. The DNA of the CDR3 is TGTGCCAGCAGCGGGACAGCGAACACTGAAGCTTTCTTT. The rearrangement uses TRBV6-1 and TRBJ1-1; 7 nucleotides agree with TRBD1. CDR3 size: 13 residues. Germline V gene lookup returns CDR1 MNHNS and CDR2 SASEGT. Trimming took 6 bases from V and 1 from J; bases not matched to a gene: 2.

This chain joins TRBV4-2 and TRBJ1-4; D remains ambiguous. The CDR3 sequence is 12 residues long. The V gene lost 3 bases and the J gene lost 8 bases, with 7 bases spanning the gap. Germline assignment: CDR1 LGHNA and CDR2 YNFKEQ. The chain's CDR3 is CASSQLGEKLFF. The CDR3 region has the DNA TGTGCCAGCAGCCAGTTAGGGGAAAAACTGTTTTTT.

This sequence joins TRBV5-8 and TRBJ1-5, with D unresolved. Trimming stripped 3 bases from V and 2 bases from J, with 9 bases between. From germline, CDR1 is SGHTS and CDR2 YDEGEE. The CDR3 is made up of 14 amino acids. The CDR3 DNA is TGTGCCAGCAGCTCAGTTGGGGGCAATCAGCCCCAGCATTTT. Protein sequence: CASSSVGGNQPQHF. The whole variable domain, filled in from reference TRBV5-8 and TRBJ1-5, reads EAGVTQSPTHLIKTRGQQATLRCSPISGHTSVYWYQQALGLGLQFLLWYDEGEERNRGNFPPRFSGRQFPNYSSELNVNALELEDSALYLCASSSVGGNQPQHFGDGTRLSIL.

The rearrangement joins TRBV4-2 to TRBJ2-1; D ambiguous. Trimming stripped 0 bases from V and 4 bases from J, with 10 bases between. There are 15 residues in the CDR3. The germline V gene encodes CDR1 LGHNA and CDR2 YNFKEQ. The CDR3 bases are TGTGCCAGCAGCCAAGATGCTTATGGGTACAATGAGCAGTTCTTC. This translates into CASSQDAYGYNEQFF.

There are a few counts of this clone. The chain joins TRBV28 to TRBJ1-5, with 10 bases lining up with TRBD1. This CDR3 has 18 residues. CDR1 and CDR2 (germline): MDHEN, SYDVKM. Trimming removed 7 bases from V and 7 bases from J; junction bases left unmatched: 19. The CDR3 sequence: CASTSPLLDRGFRQPQHF. The CDR3 DNA reads as TGTGCCAGCACCTCGCCATTACTGGACAGGGGGTTTAGGCAGCCCCAGCATTTT.

This sequence joins TRBV30 and TRBJ1-1; D remains ambiguous. This CDR3 is 13 amino acids long. The germline V and J ends were trimmed by 2 bases and 0 bases, with 7 bases remaining between them. Germline assignment: CDR1 GTSNPN and CDR2 SVGIG (reference sequence). CDR3 region: CAWSRAMNTEAFF. The CDR3 nucleotides read TGTGCCTGGAGTCGGGCTATGAACACTGAAGCTTTCTTT.

This sequence joins TRBV4-1 and TRBJ2-7; TRBD2 matches at 7 bases. The CDR3 totals 14 residues. V shed 1 base and J 6 bases; nucleotides not matched to a gene: 6. Germline V CDR1 and CDR2: MGHRA, YSYEKL. The CDR3 reads CASSQGGGLLEQYF. In DNA form, the CDR3 reads TGCGCCAGCAGCCAAGGGGGGGGGTTACTCGAGCAGTACTTC.

This sequence joins TRBV27 and TRBJ2-7; D is possibly TRBD1 (6 bases). The germline gives CDR1 MNHEY, CDR2 SMNVEV (reference sequence). The CDR3 covers 15 residues. The ends were cut back, 3 bases at V and 5 bases at J, with 17 bases in the middle. The CDR3 sequence: CASSFLRRGVDEQYF. Written as DNA, the CDR3 is TGTGCCAGCAGTTTCCTGCGCAGGGGAGTGGACGAGCAGTACTTC.

The chain combines TRBV28 with TRBJ2-1, with 7 bases lining up with TRBD2. The CDR3 has 14 residues. The germline V gene encodes CDR1 MDHEN and CDR2 SYDVKM. V lost 3 bases and J lost 7; bases outside the gene matches: 6. The CDR3 spells CASSFLAGENEQFF. The DNA of the CDR3 is TGTGCCAGCAGTTTTCTCGCGGGGGAGAATGAGCAGTTCTTC.

The chain couples TRBV28 to TRBJ1-5, with TRBD1 matching 8 bases. The CDR3 covers 15 residues. Germline V CDR1 and CDR2: MDHEN, SYDVKM. V lost 6 bases and J lost 2; bases outside the gene matches: 6. The CDR3 coding sequence is TGTGCCAGCAGCCCTACAGGGGGTGGCAATCAGCCCCAGCATTTT. This sequence encodes CASSPTGGGNQPQHF.

The chain employs TRBV4-3 and TRBJ2-7; no reliable D call. Trimming cost V 1 base and J 2 bases, with 15 bases left between them. This CDR3 has 16 amino acids. Germline-derived CDR1 and CDR2 are LGHNA and YSLEER. The chain's CDR3 is CASSQGTQISTYEQYF. CDR3 nucleotides: TGCGCCAGCAGCCAAGGAACCCAGATATCAACCTACGAGCAGTACTTC.

In regard to this clone: Germline and junction disagree at one end, which may indicate a read error. J is TRBJ2-1 and V is TRBV11-3, with D maybe TRBD2 (5 bases). CDR1 is SGHNT, CDR2 YENEEA, per germline. This CDR3 is built from 15 residues. CDR3 protein: CASSLDGRLYNEQFF. DNA of the CDR3: TGTGCCAGCAGTTTAGATGGGAGACTCTACAATGAGCAGTTCTTC.

This clone was seen only once. The chain employs TRBV4-3 and TRBJ2-1; 8 bases line up with TRBD2. Germline CDR1 and CDR2: LGHNA and YSLEER. V lost 4 bases to trimming and J lost 3 bases; unmatched junction nucleotides: 8. The CDR3 loop spans 16 amino acids. The CDR3 DNA reads as TGCGCCAGCAGCCCATTAACTAGCGGAGACTACAATGAGCAGTTCTTC. This translates into CASSPLTSGDYNEQFF.

J is TRBJ2-3 and V is TRBV11-2; 7 bases agree with TRBD2. CDR3 length: 18 amino acids. The trim removed 4 bases at V and 3 bases at J, leaving 16 bases unmatched. Germline CDR1 and CDR2: SGHAT and FQNNGV. The CDR3 region is CASSSPLKREGQTDTQYF. As DNA, the CDR3 is TGTGCCAGCAGCTCGCCCCTTAAGAGGGAGGGCCAAACAGATACGCAGTATTTT.

The chain links TRBV7-2 to TRBJ2-7; 7 bases are shared with TRBD2. With V trimmed by 5 bases and J by 0 bases, 7 bases remained unmatched. CDR1 is SGHTA, CDR2 FQGNSA, per germline. The CDR3 extends over 15 amino acids. For the CDR3, the DNA is TGTGCCAGCAGCCCGCCCCCGGGGGGCTCCTACGAGCAGTACTTC. Protein product: CASSPPPGGSYEQYF.

The chain links TRBV19 to TRBJ2-7, with D maybe TRBD1 (6 bases). This CDR3 is built from 12 residues. Looked up from germline, CDR1 is LNHDA and CDR2 is SQIVND (reference sequence). Trimming stripped 6 bases from V and 6 bases from J, with 12 bases between. CDR3 region: CASRQGSGEQYF. CDR3 sequence (DNA): TGTGCCAGTAGACAGGGATCGGGCGAGCAGTACTTC.

The CDR3: CSVGGPQTGTGELFF. CDR3 in DNA: TGCAGCGTTGGGGGGCCCCAGACGGGCACCGGGGAGCTGTTTTTT. The gene calls are TRBV29-1 and TRBJ2-2; TRBD1 might be the D (6 bases). V was cut by 4 bases and J by 4 bases, with 16 bases left in between. Germline-derived CDR1 and CDR2 are SQVTM and ANQGSEA. This CDR3 has 15 amino acids.

The rearrangement links TRBV9 to TRBJ2-3, with unresolved D. Trimming shortened V by 3 bases and J by 2 bases, and 7 bases separated the two germline ends. Per the germline V gene, CDR1 is SGDLS and CDR2 is YYNGEE. The CDR3 loop spans 13 amino acids. CDR3 in DNA: TGTGCCAGCAGCGGCCGATACACAGATACGCAGTATTTT. Its translation is CASSGRYTDTQYF.

The sample holds one count of this clone. This rearrangement joins TRBV9 to TRBJ2-2; D gene uncertain. Germline CDR1 reads SGDLS; CDR2 reads YYNGEE. The length of the CDR3 is 17 residues. V was shortened by 0 bases and J by 2 bases, with 14 bases between the two germline ends. Written as DNA, the CDR3 is TGTGCCAGCAGCGTAGCTACCGGGCAGATCAACACCGGGGAGCTGTTTTTT. This gives the protein CASSVATGQINTGELFF.

In its sample, this clone was seen once. Different DNA sequences within this sample yield the same CDR3. The chain is built from TRBV27 and TRBJ2-7, with a possible D match to TRBD1 (6 bases). CDR3 size: 13 residues. Germline CDR1 is MNHEY and CDR2 is SMNVEV (reference sequence). Trimming shortened V by 5 bases and J by 3 bases, and 11 bases separated the two germline ends. For the CDR3, the DNA is TGTGCCAGCAGTCTCGGACAGAGCTACGAGCAGTACTTC. Protein sequence: CASSLGQSYEQYF.

V usage is TRBV6-5 and J usage is TRBJ1-5; D gene unclear. Per the germline V gene, CDR1 is MNHEY and CDR2 is SVGAGI. Trimming stripped 2 bases from V and 3 bases from J, with 5 bases between. The CDR3 consists of 13 residues. The CDR3 loop reads CASSYQFNQPQHF. CDR3 nucleotides: TGTGCCAGCAGTTACCAGTTCAATCAGCCCCAGCATTTT.

V and J are TRBV6-1 and TRBJ1-1; tentatively, D is TRBD1 (5 bases). CDR3 length: 12 residues. The V end was cut by 8 bases, the J end by 4 bases, with 11 bases between. Germline V gives CDR1 MNHNS, CDR2 SASEGT. The CDR3 DNA sequence: TGTGCCAGCGAAGGGGAGCCCACTGAAGCTTTCTTT. Encoded protein: CASEGEPTEAFF.

By frequency in the sample, this clone is medium-sized. The chain uses TRBV6-4 and TRBJ2-2, with D possibly TRBD1 on 5 matching bases. Germline CDR1 is MRHNA and CDR2 is SNTAGT. V gave up 4 bases and J gave up 5 bases, with 11 bases separating them. CDR3 length: 14 amino acids. CDR3 DNA sequence: TGTGCCAGCAGTGCAGGGTCGCGAACCGGGGAGCTGTTTTTT. Protein sequence: CASSAGSRTGELFF.

This clone was detected once. V gene TRBV7-9 combines with J gene TRBJ2-7, with D uncertain. Trimming cost V 1 base and J 5 bases, with 12 bases left between them. This CDR3 is 14 amino acids long. The germline V gene encodes CDR1 SEHNR and CDR2 FQNEAQ (reference sequence). The DNA of the CDR3 is TGTGCCAGCAGCTTAGTCCTACCCCACCACGAGCAGTACTTC. Its translation is CASSLVLPHHEQYF.

This clone was recorded once. The genes are TRBV4-1 and TRBJ1-5; 7 bases fit TRBD1. Germline loops: CDR1 MGHRA, CDR2 YSYEKL. The CDR3 is 13 amino acids. The V gene end was trimmed by 4 bases and the J gene end by 9 bases; junction bases not matched to a gene: 6. CDR3: CASSPDRDGPQHF. DNA for the CDR3: TGCGCCAGCAGCCCAGACAGGGATGGGCCCCAGCATTTT.

This chain links TRBV19 with TRBJ1-1, with 8 bases matching TRBD1. Per the germline V gene, CDR1 is LNHDA and CDR2 is SQIVND (reference sequence). This CDR3 is built from 14 residues. Trimming at V came to 8 bases and at J to 7 bases, leaving 12 bases not matched to a gene. CDR3: CASLIGQGRGEAFF. The DNA for the CDR3 is TGTGCCAGTCTCATCGGACAGGGCCGAGGTGAAGCTTTCTTT. The variable domain in full, with the rest retrieved from reference TRBV19 and TRBJ1-1, is DGGITQSPKYLFRKEGQNVTLSCEQNLNHDAMYWYRQDPGQGLRLIYYSQIVNDFQKGDIAEGYSVSREKKESFPLTVTSAQKNPTAFYLCASLIGQGRGEAFFGQGTRLTVV.